The 27 T cell receptor beta chains in this list originate from one sample, sequenced in a study of shared clonotypes between healthy human individuals. This table comes from immunoSEQ multiplex PCR, and its TCRdb copy is limited to in-frame clones, with some not included. The sample has approximately 2,300,000 clones; 80% to 95% are singletons. Sample: naive CD4+ T cells from PBMCs. Subset given: CD45RA+ positively selected. The source of these receptors is a man between 18 and 29 years old in good health. Some clones in this sample may be carry-over from other donors' samples.

The chain links TRBV10-3 to TRBJ2-6; D unclear. The CDR3 consists of 13 residues. The V and J ends lost 0 bases and 3 bases respectively, with 0 bases between them. Per the germline V gene, CDR1 is ENHRY and CDR2 is SYGVKD. The CDR3 coding sequence is TGTGCCATCAGTGAGTCTGGGGCCAACGTCCTGACTTTC. This sequence encodes CAISESGANVLTF.

Remarks on this clone: This specimen includes other DNA sequences encoding the same CDR3. The chain carries TRBV7-3 and TRBJ2-3; the D gene is possibly TRBD2 (5 bases). The CDR3 loop spans 13 amino acids. V dropped 6 bases and J dropped 1 base, with 8 bases sitting between them. Germline values: CDR1 SGHTA, CDR2 FQGTGA. The DNA of the CDR3 is TGTGCCAGCAGTGCCGGGGGCACAGATACGCAGTATTTT. Translation: CASSAGGTDTQYF.

This chain connects TRBV30 to TRBJ2-3, with D uncertain. The V end lost 0 bases, the J end lost 0 bases, and 10 bases lay between the germline ends. Germline loops: CDR1 GTSNPN, CDR2 SVGIG (reference sequence). CDR3 size: 15 residues. The CDR3 DNA is TGTGCCTGGAGTGTTCCTACGCCTAGCACAGATACGCAGTATTTT. This gives the protein CAWSVPTPSTDTQYF.

This chain connects TRBV27 to TRBJ2-7; a weak D match, TRBD2 (6 bases). Germline CDR1 and CDR2: MNHEY and SMNVEV (reference sequence). The CDR3 is 18 amino acids. The ends were cut back, 6 bases at V and 0 bases at J, with 24 bases in the middle. The CDR3 DNA sequence: TGTGCCAGCAGCCGCGATGGAGGGAAATGGGGGTTCTCCTACGAGCAGTACTTC. It is translated as CASSRDGGKWGFSYEQYF.

V usage is TRBV27 and J usage is TRBJ2-3, with 12 bases aligning to TRBD2. Germline assignment: CDR1 MNHEY and CDR2 SMNVEV (reference sequence). V shed 5 bases, J shed 2 bases, and the junction held 8 bases outside the gene matches. This CDR3 contains 17 residues. The CDR3 DNA reads as TGTGCCAGCAGTACTCCCTCTAGCGGGAGGGTCACAGATACGCAGTATTTT. It encodes CASSTPSSGRVTDTQYF.

The chain links TRBV6-6 to TRBJ2-1; perhaps TRBD2 as D (5 bases). The germline gives CDR1 MNHNY, CDR2 SVGAGI (reference sequence). This CDR3 is built from 14 residues. Trimming cost V 0 bases and J 9 bases, with 12 bases left between them. CDR3 protein: CASSYSELGGEQFF. Written as DNA, the CDR3 is TGTGCCAGCAGTTACTCGGAACTCGGAGGTGAGCAGTTCTTC.

The chain couples TRBV5-1 to TRBJ2-5, with 8 bases matching TRBD2. The CDR3 loop spans 14 amino acids. After removal of 8 bases from V and 4 bases from J, the junction contained 10 bases not matched to a gene. The germline V gene encodes CDR1 SGHRS and CDR2 YFSETQ. CDR3 protein: CASNSGMIVETQYF. As DNA, the CDR3 is TGCGCCAGTAATAGCGGGATGATTGTAGAGACCCAGTACTTC. Complete variable domain (other parts from reference TRBV5-1 and TRBJ2-5): KAGVTQTPRYLIKTRGQQVTLSCSPISGHRSVSWYQQTPGQGLQFLFEYFSETQRNKGNFPGRFSGRQFSNSRSEMNVSTLELGDSALYLCASNSGMIVETQYFGPGTRLLVL.

The chain uses TRBV11-2 and TRBJ2-7; the D gene is possibly TRBD1 (6 bases). Between the trimmed V and J ends, which lost 1 base and 2 bases, there was a span of 12 bases. The germline V gene has CDR1 SGHAT and CDR2 FQNNGV. The CDR3 loop spans 15 amino acids. The chain's CDR3 is CASSLAQGRTYEQYF. The CDR3 DNA follows: TGTGCCAGCAGCTTAGCTCAGGGGAGAACCTACGAGCAGTACTTC.

The V call is TRBV5-4, the J call TRBJ2-7; D gene unclear. CDR3 length: 13 residues. Between the trimmed V and J ends, which lost 0 bases and 2 bases, there was a span of 6 bases. Germline V gene lookup returns CDR1 SGHNT and CDR2 YYREEE (reference sequence). CDR3: CASSLEVAYEQYF. In nucleotides, the CDR3 is TGTGCCAGCAGCTTGGAGGTAGCCTACGAGCAGTACTTC.

The chain carries TRBV6-5 and TRBJ1-1; D is ambiguous. Germline CDR1 is MNHEY and CDR2 is SVGAGI. The CDR3 consists of 15 residues. V was clipped by 0 bases and J by 7 bases, with 15 bases between them. CDR3 sequence: CASSYSILVAGEAFF. CDR3 DNA sequence: TGTGCCAGCAGTTACTCTATCCTTGTGGCGGGTGAAGCTTTCTTT.

The chain carries TRBV5-1 and TRBJ2-3; D is undetermined. CDR1 is SGHRS and CDR2 is YFSETQ in the germline V gene. The V and J ends lost 1 base and 1 base respectively, with 13 bases between them. The CDR3 runs to 16 residues. The CDR3 DNA is TGCGCCAGCAGCTTGAGGTCTGGATACCGCACAGATACGCAGTATTTT. The encoded protein is CASSLRSGYRTDTQYF.

V usage is TRBV6-5 and J usage is TRBJ1-2, with 7 bases matching TRBD1. The germline V gene encodes CDR1 MNHEY and CDR2 SVGAGI. Germline trimming cut 6 bases from V and 1 base from J; bases unmatched to any gene: 5. The CDR3 runs to 14 residues. CDR3 coding DNA: TGTGCCAGCAGCCACCGGGACAGTAACTATGGCTACACCTTC. Translation gives CASSHRDSNYGYTF.

This chain uses TRBV5-1 with TRBJ2-6, with D perhaps TRBD1 (6 bases). The CDR3 has 17 amino acids. V gave up 3 bases and J gave up 2 bases, with 15 bases separating them. CDR1 and CDR2 from the germline V gene are SGHRS and YFSETQ. The DNA of the CDR3 is TGCGCCAGCAGCTCGGAAGCAGGGGTAGCTGGGGCCAACGTCCTGACTTTC. Residues: CASSSEAGVAGANVLTF.

The chain is built from TRBV7-3 and TRBJ2-2, with 7 positions matching TRBD2. Trimming at V came to 1 base and at J to 1 base, leaving 6 bases not matched to a gene. The CDR3 runs to 17 residues. From germline, CDR1 is SGHTA and CDR2 FQGTGA. CDR3 DNA sequence: TGTGCCAGCAGCTTAAAATATTTAGCGGGGAACACCGGGGAGCTGTTTTTT. It translates to CASSLKYLAGNTGELFF.

This chain joins TRBV28 and TRBJ2-2, with 10 bases that match TRBD1. V was clipped by 7 bases and J by 5 bases; unmatched bases: 4. This CDR3 has 14 residues. CDR1 MDHEN and CDR2 SYDVKM come from the germline V gene. CDR3: CASTSGQGTGELFF. In DNA form, the CDR3 reads TGTGCCAGCACCTCGGGACAGGGGACCGGGGAGCTGTTTTTT. Variable domain in full (rest from reference TRBV28 and TRBJ2-2): DVKVTQSSRYLVKRTGEKVFLECVQDMDHENMFWYRQDPGLGLRLIYFSYDVKMKEKGDIPEGYSVSREKKERFSLILESASTNQTSMYLCASTSGQGTGELFFGEGSRLTVL.

This clone was seen more than once but under ten times. Distinct nucleotide sequences in the sample also encode this CDR3. This rearrangement joins TRBV28 to TRBJ2-7; the D is unclear. Trimming cost V 2 bases and J 2 bases, with 4 bases left between them. CDR1 and CDR2 (germline): MDHEN, SYDVKM. The CDR3 is made up of 12 amino acids. CDR3 loop: CASSLGAYEQYF. CDR3 nucleotide sequence: TGTGCCAGCAGTTTAGGTGCCTACGAGCAGTACTTC.

To note about this clone: One end of the junction is discordant with germline, which a read error may explain. The rearrangement joins TRBV19 to TRBJ2-1; possible D gene TRBD2, 7 bases. The CDR3 extends over 16 amino acids. Germline V gene sequence: CDR1 LNHDA, CDR2 SQIVND (reference sequence). The CDR3: CASSIVGEGAYNEQFF. For the CDR3, the DNA is TGTGCCAGCAGTATAGTGGGGGAGGGGGCCTACAATGAGCAGTTCTTC.

The J gene is TRBJ2-7, the V gene TRBV15; perhaps TRBD2 as D (6 bases). Trimming took 0 bases from V and 3 from J, leaving 12 bases between them. Germline-derived CDR1 and CDR2 are LNHNV and YYDKDF (reference sequence). This CDR3 is built from 15 residues. The CDR3 region has the DNA TGTGCCACCAGCAGAGATCCTGGGGGGATCTACGAGCAGTACTTC. Encoded protein: CATSRDPGGIYEQYF.

The chain recombines TRBV5-1 with TRBJ2-7, with no clear D. V lost 4 bases and J 5 bases, leaving 16 bases between the germline ends. The CDR3 extends over 14 amino acids. The germline gives CDR1 SGHRS, CDR2 YFSETQ. The chain's CDR3 is CASSPRGVQDEQYF. The CDR3 nucleotides are TGCGCCAGCAGCCCCCGAGGAGTCCAGGACGAGCAGTACTTC.

The chain carries TRBV5-4 and TRBJ1-1; perhaps TRBD1 as D (5 bases). This CDR3 comprises 15 residues. Germline CDR1 is SGHNT and CDR2 is YYREEE (reference sequence). V was trimmed by 0 bases and J by 1 base, leaving 10 bases between them. CDR3 sequence reads: CASSLGPGTNTEAFF. CDR3 bases: TGTGCCAGCAGCTTGGGTCCAGGGACGAACACTGAAGCTTTCTTT.

J is TRBJ2-1 and V is TRBV9; TRBD2 agrees at 11 bases. This CDR3 spans 14 amino acids. V was pared by 3 bases and J by 7 bases, with 3 bases of the junction left unmatched. Germline CDR1 SGDLS, CDR2 YYNGEE. The CDR3 DNA is TGTGCCAGCAGCGACAGGACTAGCGGGAATGAGCAGTTCTTC. Residues: CASSDRTSGNEQFF.

The gene calls are TRBV6-5 and TRBJ1-3; 9 bases fit TRBD1. The V gene end was trimmed by 5 bases and the J gene end by 6 bases; junction bases not matched to a gene: 5. This CDR3 region has 14 residues. Germline V gene data show CDR1 as MNHEY and CDR2 as SVGAGI. CDR3 DNA: TGTGCCAGCAGTACAGGGGGCGCGGAAAACACCATATATTTT. Encoded protein: CASSTGGAENTIYF.

This clone was detected only once. This chain connects TRBV6-5 to TRBJ2-7; D might be TRBD1 or TRBD2, each matching 5 bases. CDR1 and CDR2 (germline): MNHEY, SVGAGI. CDR3 length: 15 amino acids. The germline V and J ends were trimmed by 2 bases and 5 bases, with 16 bases remaining between them. CDR3 amino acids: CASSYGPGSFNEQYF. The CDR3 region has the DNA TGTGCCAGCAGTTACGGTCCAGGGAGTTTCAACGAGCAGTACTTC.

CDR3 in amino acids: CSVLDRLAGSMVRETQYF. CDR3 sequence (DNA): TGCAGCGTCCTAGACCGACTAGCGGGTTCGATGGTTAGAGAGACCCAGTACTTC. This chain links TRBV29-1 with TRBJ2-5; 10 bases map to TRBD2. The CDR3 spans 18 residues. The ends lost 6 bases at V and 4 bases at J; junction bases unmatched: 20. CDR1 SQVTM and CDR2 ANQGSEA come from the germline V gene.

This chain connects TRBV29-1 to TRBJ2-1; 14 nucleotides match TRBD2. The germline gives CDR1 SQVTM, CDR2 ANQGSEA. The junction had 17 bases not matched to a gene; V was cut back by 7 bases and J by 3 bases. The CDR3 totals 19 residues. This chain's CDR3 is CSAGGGTSGRGAYYNEQFF. In DNA, the CDR3 is TGCAGCGCTGGAGGGGGGACTAGCGGGAGAGGGGCCTACTACAATGAGCAGTTCTTC.

The chain joins TRBV6-5 to TRBJ2-7; tentatively, D is TRBD1 (6 bases). The V end was cut by 6 bases, the J end by 2 bases, with 11 bases between. Germline V gene lookup returns CDR1 MNHEY and CDR2 SVGAGI. This CDR3 region has 13 residues. The CDR3 here is CASSSGQTYEQYF. The CDR3 coding sequence is TGTGCCAGCAGCAGCGGACAGACCTACGAGCAGTACTTC.

This clone was recorded once. V gene TRBV9 combines with J gene TRBJ2-3, with 8 nucleotides matching TRBD2. The germline CDR1 and CDR2 sequences are SGDLS and YYNGEE. Trimming took 0 bases from V and 7 from J; bases not matched to a gene: 13. CDR3 length: 17 residues. Here the CDR3 reads CASSVGIAGNSQHTQYF. DNA for the CDR3: TGTGCCAGCAGCGTAGGAATAGCGGGAAATTCTCAGCATACGCAGTATTTT.